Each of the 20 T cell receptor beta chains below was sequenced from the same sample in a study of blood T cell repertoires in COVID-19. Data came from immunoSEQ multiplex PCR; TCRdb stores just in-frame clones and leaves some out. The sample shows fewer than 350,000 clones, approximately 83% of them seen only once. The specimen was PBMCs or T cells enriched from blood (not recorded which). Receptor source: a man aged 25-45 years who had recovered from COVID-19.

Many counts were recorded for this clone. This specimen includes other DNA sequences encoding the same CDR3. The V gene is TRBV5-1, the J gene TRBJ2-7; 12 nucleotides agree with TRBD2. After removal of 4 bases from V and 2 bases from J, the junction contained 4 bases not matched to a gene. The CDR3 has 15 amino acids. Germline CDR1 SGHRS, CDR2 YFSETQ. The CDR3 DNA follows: TGCGCCAGCAGCACTGGACTAGCGGGGACCTACGAGCAGTACTTC. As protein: CASSTGLAGTYEQYF. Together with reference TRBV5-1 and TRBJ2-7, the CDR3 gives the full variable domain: KAGVTQTPRYLIKTRGQQVTLSCSPISGHRSVSWYQQTPGQGLQFLFEYFSETQRNKGNFPGRFSGRQFSNSRSEMNVSTLELGDSALYLCASSTGLAGTYEQYFGPGTRLTVT.

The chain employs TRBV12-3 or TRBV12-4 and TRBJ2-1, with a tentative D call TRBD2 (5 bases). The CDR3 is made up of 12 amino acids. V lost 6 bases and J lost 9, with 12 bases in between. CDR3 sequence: CASRPRGIEQFF. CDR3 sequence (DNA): TGTGCCAGCAGGCCACGAGGGATTGAGCAGTTCTTC.

The chain's CDR3 is CASKASNQPQHF. Written as DNA, the CDR3 is TGTGCCAGCAAAGCCTCTAATCAGCCCCAGCATTTT. The genes are TRBV6-5 and TRBJ1-5, with D unresolved. With 7 bases removed from V and 4 bases from J, the gap between germline ends came to 8 bases. The length of the CDR3 is 12 residues. Germline assignment: CDR1 MNHEY and CDR2 SVGAGI.

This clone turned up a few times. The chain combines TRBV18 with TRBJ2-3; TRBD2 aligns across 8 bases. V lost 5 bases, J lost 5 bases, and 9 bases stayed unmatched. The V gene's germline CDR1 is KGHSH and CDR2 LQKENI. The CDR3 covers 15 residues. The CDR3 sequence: CASSILGTREDTQYF. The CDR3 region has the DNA TGTGCCAGCTCAATTTTGGGGACTAGGGAAGATACGCAGTATTTT.

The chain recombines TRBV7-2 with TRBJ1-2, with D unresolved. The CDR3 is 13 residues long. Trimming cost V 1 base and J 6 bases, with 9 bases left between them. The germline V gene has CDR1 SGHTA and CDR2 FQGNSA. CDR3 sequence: CASSLGRVDGYTF. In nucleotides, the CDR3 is TGTGCCAGCAGCTTAGGGCGGGTTGATGGCTACACCTTC.

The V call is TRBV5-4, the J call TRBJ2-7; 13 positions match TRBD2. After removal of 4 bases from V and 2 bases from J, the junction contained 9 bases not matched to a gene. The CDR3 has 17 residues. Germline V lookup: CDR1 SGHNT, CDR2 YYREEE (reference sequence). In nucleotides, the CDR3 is TGTGCCAGCAGCCCGGGGACTAGCGGGGTGCGGACCTACGAGCAGTACTTC. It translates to CASSPGTSGVRTYEQYF. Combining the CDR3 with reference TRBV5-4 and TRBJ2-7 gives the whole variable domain ETGVTQSPTHLIKTRGQQVTLRCSSQSGHNTVSWYQQALGQGPQFIFQYYREEENGRGNFPPRFSGLQFPNYSSELNVNALELDDSALYLCASSPGTSGVRTYEQYFGPGTRLTVT.

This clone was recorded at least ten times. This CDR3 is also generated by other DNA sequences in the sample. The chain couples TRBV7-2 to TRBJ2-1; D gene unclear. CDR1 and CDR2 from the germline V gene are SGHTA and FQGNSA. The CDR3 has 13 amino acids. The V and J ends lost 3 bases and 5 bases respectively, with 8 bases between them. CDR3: CASSFGGHNEQFF. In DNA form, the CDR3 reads TGTGCCAGCAGCTTCGGCGGCCACAATGAGCAGTTCTTC.

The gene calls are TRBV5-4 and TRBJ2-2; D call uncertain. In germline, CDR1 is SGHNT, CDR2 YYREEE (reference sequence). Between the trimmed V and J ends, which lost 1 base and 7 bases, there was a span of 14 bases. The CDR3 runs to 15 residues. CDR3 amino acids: CASSLPAGSGGELFF. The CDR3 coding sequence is TGTGCCAGCAGCTTGCCCGCCGGGTCCGGCGGGGAGCTGTTTTTT.

The CDR3 sequence: CASNDRFTETQYF. The CDR3 DNA reads as TGTGCCAGTAATGACAGGTTTACGGAGACCCAGTACTTC. The rearrangement links TRBV19 to TRBJ2-5; D is possibly TRBD1 (6 bases). Germline lookup yields CDR1 LNHDA and CDR2 SQIVND (reference sequence). V lost 7 bases and J lost 5, with 14 bases in between. The CDR3 spans 13 residues.

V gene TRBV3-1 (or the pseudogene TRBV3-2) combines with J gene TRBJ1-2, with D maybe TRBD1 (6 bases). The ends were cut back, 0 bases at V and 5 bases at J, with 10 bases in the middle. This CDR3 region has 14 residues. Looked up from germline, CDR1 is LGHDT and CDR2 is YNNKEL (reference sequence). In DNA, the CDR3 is TGTGCCAGCAGCCAAGATAGGGACAAGTATGGCTACACCTTC. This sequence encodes CASSQDRDKYGYTF.

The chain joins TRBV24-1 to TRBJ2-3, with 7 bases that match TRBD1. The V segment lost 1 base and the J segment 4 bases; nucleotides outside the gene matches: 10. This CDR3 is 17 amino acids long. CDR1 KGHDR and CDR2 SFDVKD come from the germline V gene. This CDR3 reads CATSDLRGQGLADTQYF. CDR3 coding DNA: TGTGCCACCAGTGATTTAAGGGGGCAGGGGCTGGCAGATACGCAGTATTTT.

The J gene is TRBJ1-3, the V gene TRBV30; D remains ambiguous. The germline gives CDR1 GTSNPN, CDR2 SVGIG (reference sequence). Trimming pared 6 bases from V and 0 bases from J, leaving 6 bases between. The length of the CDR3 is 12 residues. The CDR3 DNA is TGTGCCTGTAAGAGCTCTGGAAACACCATATATTTT. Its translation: CACKSSGNTIYF.

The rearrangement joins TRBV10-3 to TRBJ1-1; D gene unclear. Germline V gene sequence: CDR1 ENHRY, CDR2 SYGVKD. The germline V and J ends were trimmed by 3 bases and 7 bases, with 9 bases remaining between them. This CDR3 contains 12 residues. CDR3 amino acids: CAISEVGGEAFF. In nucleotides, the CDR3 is TGTGCCATCAGTGAAGTAGGAGGTGAAGCTTTCTTT.

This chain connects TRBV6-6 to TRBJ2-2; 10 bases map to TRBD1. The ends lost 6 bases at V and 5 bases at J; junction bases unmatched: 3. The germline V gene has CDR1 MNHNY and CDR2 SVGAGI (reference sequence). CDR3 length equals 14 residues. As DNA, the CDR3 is TGTGCCAGCAGCTGGGACAGGGGAACCGGGGAGCTGTTTTTT. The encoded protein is CASSWDRGTGELFF.

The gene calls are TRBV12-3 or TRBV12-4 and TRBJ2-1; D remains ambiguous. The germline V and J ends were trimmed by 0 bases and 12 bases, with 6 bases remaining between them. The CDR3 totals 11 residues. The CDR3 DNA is TGTGCCAGCAGTTTAGCTAGTGGGCAGTTCTTC. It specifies CASSLASGQFF.

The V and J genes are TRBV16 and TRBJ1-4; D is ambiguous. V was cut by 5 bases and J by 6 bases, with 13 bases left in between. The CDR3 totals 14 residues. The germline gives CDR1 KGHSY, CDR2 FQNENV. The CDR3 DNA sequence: TGTGCCAGCAGCGACAAGGCAGCAGATGAAAAACTGTTTTTT. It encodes CASSDKAADEKLFF.

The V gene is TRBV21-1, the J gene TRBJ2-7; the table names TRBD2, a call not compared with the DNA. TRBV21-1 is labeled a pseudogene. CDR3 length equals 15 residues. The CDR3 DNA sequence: TGTGCCAGCAGCGGTCCGGGGGGGCCCCCCTACGAGCAGTACTTC. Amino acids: CASSGPGGPPYEQYF.

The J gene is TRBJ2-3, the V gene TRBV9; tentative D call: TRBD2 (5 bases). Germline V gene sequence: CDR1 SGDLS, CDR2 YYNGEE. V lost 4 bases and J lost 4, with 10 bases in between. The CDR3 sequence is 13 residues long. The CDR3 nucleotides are TGTGCCAGCAGCCCGGGGTCCCCAGATACGCAGTATTTT. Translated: CASSPGSPDTQYF.

CDR3 sequence (DNA): TGTGCCAGCCTACCCGGGACAGGGGTCCCGTCTCTTTGGGCTGAAGCTTTCTTT. The encoded protein is CASLPGTGVPSLWAEAFF. The chain combines TRBV21-1 with TRBJ1-1; the DNA was not compared with TRBD1, the D call given in the table. TRBV21-1 is termed a pseudogene. This CDR3 contains 18 residues.

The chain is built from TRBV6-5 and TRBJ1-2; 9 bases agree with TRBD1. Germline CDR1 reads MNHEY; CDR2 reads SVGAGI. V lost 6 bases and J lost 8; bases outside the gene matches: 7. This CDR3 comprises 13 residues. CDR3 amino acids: CASRQGATWGYTF. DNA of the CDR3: TGTGCCAGCAGACAGGGGGCAACGTGGGGCTACACCTTC.